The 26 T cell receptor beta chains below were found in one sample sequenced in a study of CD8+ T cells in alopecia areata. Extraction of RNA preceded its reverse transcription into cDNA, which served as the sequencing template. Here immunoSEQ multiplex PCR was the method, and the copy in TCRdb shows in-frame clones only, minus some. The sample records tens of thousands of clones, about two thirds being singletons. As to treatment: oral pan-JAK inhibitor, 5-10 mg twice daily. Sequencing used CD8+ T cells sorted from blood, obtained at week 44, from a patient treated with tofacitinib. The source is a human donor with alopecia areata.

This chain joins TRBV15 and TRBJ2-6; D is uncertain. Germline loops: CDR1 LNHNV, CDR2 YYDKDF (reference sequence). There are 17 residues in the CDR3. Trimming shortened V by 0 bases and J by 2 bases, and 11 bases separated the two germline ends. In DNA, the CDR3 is TGTGCCACCAGCAGAGATCAAGCTCTGGCTGGGGCCAACGTCCTGACTTTC. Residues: CATSRDQALAGANVLTF. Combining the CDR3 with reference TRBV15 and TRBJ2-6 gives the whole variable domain DAMVIQNPRYQVTQFGKPVTLSCSQTLNHNVMYWYQQKSSQAPKLLFHYYDKDFNNEADTPDNFQSRRPNTSFCFLDIRSPGLGDTAMYLCATSRDQALAGANVLTFGAGSRLTVL.

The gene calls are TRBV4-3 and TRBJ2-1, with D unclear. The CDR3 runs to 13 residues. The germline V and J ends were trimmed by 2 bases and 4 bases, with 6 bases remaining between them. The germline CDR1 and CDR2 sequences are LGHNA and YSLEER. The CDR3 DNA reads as TGCGCCAGCAGCCAAAAGGTGTACAATGAGCAGTTCTTC. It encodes CASSQKVYNEQFF.

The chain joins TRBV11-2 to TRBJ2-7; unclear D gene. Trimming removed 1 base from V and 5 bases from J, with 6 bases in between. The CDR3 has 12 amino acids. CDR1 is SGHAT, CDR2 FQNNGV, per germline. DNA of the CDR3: TGTGCCAGCAGCTTAGGGGGTAACGAGCAGTACTTC. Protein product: CASSLGGNEQYF.

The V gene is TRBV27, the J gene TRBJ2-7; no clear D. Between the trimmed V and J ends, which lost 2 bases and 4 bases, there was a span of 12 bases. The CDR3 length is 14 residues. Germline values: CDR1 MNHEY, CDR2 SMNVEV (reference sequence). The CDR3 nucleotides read TGTGCCAGCAGTTTAGGCTCGTCCGGTTACGAGCAGTACTTC. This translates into CASSLGSSGYEQYF.

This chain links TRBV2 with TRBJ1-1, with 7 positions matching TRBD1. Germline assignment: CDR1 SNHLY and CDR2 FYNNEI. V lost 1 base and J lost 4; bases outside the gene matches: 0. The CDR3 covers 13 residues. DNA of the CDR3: TGTGCCAGCAGTGAAGACAGGGGCACTGAAGCTTTCTTT. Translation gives CASSEDRGTEAFF. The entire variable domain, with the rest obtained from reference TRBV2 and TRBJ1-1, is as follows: EPEVTQTPSHQVTQMGQEVILRCVPISNHLYFYWYRQILGQKVEFLVSFYNNEISEKSEIFDDQFSVERPDGSNFTLKIRSTKLEDSAMYFCASSEDRGTEAFFGQGTRLTVV.

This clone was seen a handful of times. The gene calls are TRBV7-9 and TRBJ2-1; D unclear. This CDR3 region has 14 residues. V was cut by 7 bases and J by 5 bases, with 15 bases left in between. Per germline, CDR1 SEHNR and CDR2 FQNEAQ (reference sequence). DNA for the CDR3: TGTGCCAGCACCCCCCGGTCGAGGAACAATGAGCAGTTCTTC. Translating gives CASTPRSRNNEQFF.

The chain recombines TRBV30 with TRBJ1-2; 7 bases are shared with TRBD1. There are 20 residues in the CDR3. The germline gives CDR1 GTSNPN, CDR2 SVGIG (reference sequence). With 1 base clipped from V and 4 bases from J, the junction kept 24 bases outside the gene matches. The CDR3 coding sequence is TGTGCCTGGAGTGGCCCCATGGTGTTGGCAGGGGGTAGAGAAATCTATGGCTACACCTTC. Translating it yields CAWSGPMVLAGGREIYGYTF.

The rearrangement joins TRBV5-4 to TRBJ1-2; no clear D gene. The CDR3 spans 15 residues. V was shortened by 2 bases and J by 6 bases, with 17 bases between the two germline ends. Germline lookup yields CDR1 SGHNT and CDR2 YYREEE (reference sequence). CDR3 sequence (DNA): TGTGCCAGCAGCTTCGACCGACCCGGGGTGGATGGCTACACCTTC. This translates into CASSFDRPGVDGYTF.

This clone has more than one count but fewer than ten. CDR3 amino acids: CSVEEGGTEAFF. The CDR3 DNA reads as TGCAGCGTTGAGGAGGGGGGGACTGAAGCTTTCTTT. The chain couples TRBV29-1 to TRBJ1-1, with D perhaps TRBD1 (6 bases). V lost 3 bases and J 5 bases, leaving 10 bases between the germline ends. CDR3 length: 12 residues. The germline gives CDR1 SQVTM, CDR2 ANQGSEA.

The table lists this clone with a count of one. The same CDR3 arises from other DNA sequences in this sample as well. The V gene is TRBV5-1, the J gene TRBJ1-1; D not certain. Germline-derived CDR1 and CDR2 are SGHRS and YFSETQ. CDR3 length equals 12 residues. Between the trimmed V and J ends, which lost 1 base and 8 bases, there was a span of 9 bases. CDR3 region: CASSLRGSEAFF. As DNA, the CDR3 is TGCGCCAGCAGCTTGCGTGGTAGCGAAGCTTTCTTT.

The CDR3 nucleotides read TGTGCCAGCAGCTCTTTTACTGGGGCCAACGTCCTGACTTTC. Translating it yields CASSSFTGANVLTF. J is TRBJ2-6 and V is TRBV5-6; D is ambiguous. Trimming took 3 bases from V and 2 from J, leaving 6 bases between them. Germline CDR1 SGHDT, CDR2 YYEEEE. The CDR3 contains 14 residues.

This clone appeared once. The CDR3 nucleotides read TGTGCCTGGAGTGCCCTTATGAACACTGAAGCTTTCTTT. This encodes CAWSALMNTEAFF. This rearrangement joins TRBV30 to TRBJ1-1; D not resolved. Germline V gives CDR1 GTSNPN, CDR2 SVGIG (reference sequence). The CDR3 length is 13 residues. V lost 1 base and J 0 bases, leaving 6 bases between the germline ends. Full variable domain (remainder filled in from reference TRBV30 and TRBJ1-1): SQTIHQWPATLVQPVGSPLSLECTVEGTSNPNLYWYRQAAGRGLQLLFYSVGIGQISSEVPQNLSASRPQDRQFILSSKKLLLSDSGFYLCAWSALMNTEAFFGQGTRLTVV.

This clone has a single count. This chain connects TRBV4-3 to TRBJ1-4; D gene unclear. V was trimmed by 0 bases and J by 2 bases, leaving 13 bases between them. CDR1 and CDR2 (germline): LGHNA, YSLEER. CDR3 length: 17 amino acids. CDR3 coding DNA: TGCGCCAGCAGCCAAGATAGTGTAGACTCTACTAATGAAAAACTGTTTTTT. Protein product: CASSQDSVDSTNEKLFF.

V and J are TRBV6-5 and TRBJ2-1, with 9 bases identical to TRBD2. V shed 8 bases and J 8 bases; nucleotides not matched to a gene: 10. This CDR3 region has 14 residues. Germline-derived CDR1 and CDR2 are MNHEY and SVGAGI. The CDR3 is CASRGGGYLDEQFF. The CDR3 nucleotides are TGTGCCAGCCGCGGGGGGGGTTATCTCGATGAGCAGTTCTTC.

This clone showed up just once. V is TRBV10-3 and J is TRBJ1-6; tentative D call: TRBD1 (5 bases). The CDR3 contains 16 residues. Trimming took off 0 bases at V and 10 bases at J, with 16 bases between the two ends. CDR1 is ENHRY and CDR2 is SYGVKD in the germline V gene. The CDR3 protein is CAISESGQRESSPLHF. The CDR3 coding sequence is TGTGCCATCAGTGAGTCGGGGCAGCGGGAGAGCTCACCCCTCCACTTT.

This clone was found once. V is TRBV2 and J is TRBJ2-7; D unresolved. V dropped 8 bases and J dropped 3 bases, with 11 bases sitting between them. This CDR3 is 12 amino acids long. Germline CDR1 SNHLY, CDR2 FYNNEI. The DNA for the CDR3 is TGTGCCAGCGAACTCTCGGGCTACGAGCAGTACTTC. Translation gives CASELSGYEQYF.

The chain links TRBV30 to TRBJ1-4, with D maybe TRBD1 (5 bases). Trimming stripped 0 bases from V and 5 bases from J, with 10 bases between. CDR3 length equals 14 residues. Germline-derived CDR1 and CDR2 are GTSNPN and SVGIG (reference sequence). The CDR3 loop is CAWSVRGGNEKLFF. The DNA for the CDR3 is TGTGCCTGGAGTGTACGTGGGGGAAATGAAAAACTGTTTTTT.

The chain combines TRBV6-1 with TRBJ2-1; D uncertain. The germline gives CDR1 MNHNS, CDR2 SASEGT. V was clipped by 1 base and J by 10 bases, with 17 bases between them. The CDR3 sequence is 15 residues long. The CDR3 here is CASSEEYGSPAEQFF. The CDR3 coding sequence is TGTGCCAGCAGTGAAGAATATGGGTCCCCGGCCGAGCAGTTCTTC.

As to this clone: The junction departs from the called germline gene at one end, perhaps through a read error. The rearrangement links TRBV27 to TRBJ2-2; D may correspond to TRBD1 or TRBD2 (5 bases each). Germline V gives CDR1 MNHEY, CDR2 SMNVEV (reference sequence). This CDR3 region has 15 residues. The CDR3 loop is CATSGDGLNTGELFF. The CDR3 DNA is TGTGCCACCAGTGGGGACGGGCTGAACACCGGGGAGCTGTTTTTT.

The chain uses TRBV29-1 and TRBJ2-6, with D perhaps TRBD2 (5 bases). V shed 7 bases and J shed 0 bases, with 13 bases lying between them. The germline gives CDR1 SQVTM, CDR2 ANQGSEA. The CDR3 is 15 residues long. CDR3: CSARAEDSGANVLTF. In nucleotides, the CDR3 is TGCAGCGCCCGAGCGGAGGACTCTGGGGCCAACGTCCTGACTTTC.

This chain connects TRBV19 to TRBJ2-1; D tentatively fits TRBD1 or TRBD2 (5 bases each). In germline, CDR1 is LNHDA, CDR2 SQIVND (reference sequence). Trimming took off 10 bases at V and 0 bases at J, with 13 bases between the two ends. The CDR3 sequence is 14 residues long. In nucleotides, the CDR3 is TGTGCCACCAGTTGGGGGAACTCCTACAATGAGCAGTTCTTC. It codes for CATSWGNSYNEQFF.

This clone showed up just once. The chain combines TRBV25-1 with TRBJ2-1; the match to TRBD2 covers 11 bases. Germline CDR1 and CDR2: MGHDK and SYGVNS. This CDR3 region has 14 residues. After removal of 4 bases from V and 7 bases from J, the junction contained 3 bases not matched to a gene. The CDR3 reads CASSAGTSGNEQFF. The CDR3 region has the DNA TGTGCCAGCAGTGCCGGGACTAGCGGAAATGAGCAGTTCTTC.

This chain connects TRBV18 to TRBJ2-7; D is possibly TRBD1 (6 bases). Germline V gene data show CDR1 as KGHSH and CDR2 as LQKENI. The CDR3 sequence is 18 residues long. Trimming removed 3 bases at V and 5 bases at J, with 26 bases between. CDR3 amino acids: CASSPKPSTSLEGDEQYF. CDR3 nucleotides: TGTGCCAGCTCACCGAAACCGTCGACCTCCCTTGAGGGGGACGAGCAGTACTTC.

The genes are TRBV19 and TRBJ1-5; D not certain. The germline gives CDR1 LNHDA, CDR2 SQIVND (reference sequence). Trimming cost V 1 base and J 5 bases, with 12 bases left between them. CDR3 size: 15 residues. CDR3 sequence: CASSIADSNYQPQHF. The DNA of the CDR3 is TGTGCCAGTAGTATAGCGGACTCCAATTATCAGCCCCAGCATTTT.

Here the CDR3 reads CASSPRQVNQPQHF. CDR3 coding DNA: TGTGCCAGCAGTCCCCGACAAGTTAATCAGCCCCAGCATTTT. V is TRBV6-5 and J is TRBJ1-5; the D is unclear. Germline V CDR1 and CDR2: MNHEY, SVGAGI. Trimming took off 5 bases at V and 4 bases at J, with 12 bases between the two ends. The CDR3 loop spans 14 amino acids.

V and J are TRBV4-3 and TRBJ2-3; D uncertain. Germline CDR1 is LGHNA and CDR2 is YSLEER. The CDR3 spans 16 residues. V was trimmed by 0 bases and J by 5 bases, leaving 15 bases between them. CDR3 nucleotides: TGCGCCAGCAGCCAAGATAAAGCGTTGACTGGAGATACGCAGTATTTT. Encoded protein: CASSQDKALTGDTQYF.